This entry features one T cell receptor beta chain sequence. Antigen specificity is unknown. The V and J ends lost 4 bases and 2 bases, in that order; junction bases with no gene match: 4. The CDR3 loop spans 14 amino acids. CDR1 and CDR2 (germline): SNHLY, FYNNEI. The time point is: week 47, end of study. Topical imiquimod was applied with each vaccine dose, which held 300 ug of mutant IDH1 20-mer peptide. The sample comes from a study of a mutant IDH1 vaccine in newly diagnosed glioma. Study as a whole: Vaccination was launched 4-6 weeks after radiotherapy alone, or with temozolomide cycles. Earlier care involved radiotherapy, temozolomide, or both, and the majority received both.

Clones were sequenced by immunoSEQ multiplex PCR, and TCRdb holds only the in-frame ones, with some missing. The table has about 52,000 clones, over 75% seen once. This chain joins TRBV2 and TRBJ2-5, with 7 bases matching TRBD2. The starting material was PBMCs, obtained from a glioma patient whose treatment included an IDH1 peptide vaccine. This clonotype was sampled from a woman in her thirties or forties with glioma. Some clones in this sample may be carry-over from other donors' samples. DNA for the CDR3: TGTGCCAGCAGTGGATCAGCGGGGCAAGAGACCCAGTACTTC. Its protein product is CASSGSAGQETQYF.